Below, 32 T cell receptor beta chains from the same sample are listed, as sequenced in a study of identical twins' blood T cells. TCRdb fed the 5' RACE reads into MiXCR, producing one record per CDR3 protein. The data contain hundreds of thousands of distinct CDR3 sequences, about 28% of them singletons. The sequenced sample was PBMCs. Receptors were obtained from a woman aged 18 to 49 in good health.

This chain uses TRBV3-1 with TRBJ1-3; 7 bases line up with TRBD1. CDR3 length: 12 residues. V lost 5 bases and J lost 8; bases outside the gene matches: 3. The germline gives CDR1 LGHDT, CDR2 YNNKEL (reference sequence). This CDR3 is CASSVRGHTIYF. The CDR3, as DNA: TGTGCCAGCAGCGTAAGGGGGCACACCATATATTTT.

The J gene is TRBJ2-7, the V gene TRBV5-7; no clear D gene. TRBV5-7 is given ORF status, its function remaining uncertain. V dropped 0 bases and J dropped 3 bases, with 7 bases sitting between them. The CDR3 runs 13 residues. The CDR3, as DNA: TGTGCCAGCAGCTTGGTAGGCTTCTACGAGCAGTACTTC. It is translated as CASSLVGFYEQYF.

The chain recombines TRBV11-3 with TRBJ2-3, with D possibly TRBD2 on 5 matching bases. CDR3 length: 15 amino acids. V dropped 1 base and J dropped 6 bases, with 14 bases sitting between them. Germline V gene data show CDR1 as SGHNT and CDR2 as YENEEA. CDR3 DNA sequence: TGTGCCAGCAGCTTAGGGGTCCTGAGGAGGGATACGCAGTATTTT. It is translated as CASSLGVLRRDTQYF.

There are a few counts of this clonotype. The rearrangement uses TRBV3-1 and TRBJ1-2; D might be TRBD1 (5 bases). The germline V and J ends were trimmed by 4 bases and 3 bases, with 15 bases remaining between them. CDR3 size: 15 residues. Looked up from germline, CDR1 is LGHDT and CDR2 is YNNKEL (reference sequence). Here the CDR3 reads CASSLNGQRHYGYTF. DNA for the CDR3: TGTGCCAGCAGCCTAAATGGACAAAGACACTATGGCTACACCTTC.

This clonotype came up a few times. This chain links TRBV4-3 with TRBJ2-6, with D uncertain. Looked up from germline, CDR1 is LGHNA and CDR2 is YSLEER. Trimming cost V 0 bases and J 2 bases, with 8 bases left between them. The CDR3 totals 16 residues. CDR3 coding DNA: TGCGCCAGCAGCCAAGATTCCGACCCTGGGGCCAACGTCCTGACTTTC. Amino acid sequence: CASSQDSDPGANVLTF.

This clonotype has more than one count but fewer than ten. This chain's CDR3 is CASSEVEENTEAFF. Here the CDR3 DNA reads TGTGCCAGCAGTGAAGTTGAGGAGAATACTGAAGCTTTCTTT. The J gene is TRBJ1-1, the V gene TRBV6-1; unclear D gene. Germline V gene sequence: CDR1 MNHNS, CDR2 SASEGT. The germline V and J ends were trimmed by 1 base and 5 bases, with 11 bases remaining between them. CDR3 length: 14 amino acids.

This sequence joins TRBV12-3 or TRBV12-4 and TRBJ1-2; possible D gene TRBD1, 5 bases. This CDR3 region has 14 residues. V shed 6 bases and J shed 4 bases, with 15 bases lying between them. This CDR3 reads CASRPPGGPYGYTF. The CDR3 DNA follows: TGTGCCAGCAGACCTCCGGGGGGTCCCTATGGCTACACCTTC.

This clonotype was found a few times. The chain combines TRBV5-1 with TRBJ1-4; D not resolved. CDR3 size: 15 residues. Germline V lookup: CDR1 SGHRS, CDR2 YFSETQ. V lost 0 bases, J lost 0 bases, and 6 bases lay in between. The CDR3 reads CASSLEATTNEKLFF. Here the CDR3 DNA reads TGCGCCAGCAGCTTGGAGGCAACAACTAATGAAAAACTGTTTTTT.

Many counts were recorded for this clonotype. V is TRBV5-4 and J is TRBJ2-2, with TRBD1 identical over 10 bases. Germline V gene data show CDR1 as SGHNT and CDR2 as YYREEE (reference sequence). The V segment lost 2 bases and the J segment 7 bases; nucleotides outside the gene matches: 5. This CDR3 has 15 residues. The CDR3 DNA reads as TGTGCCAGCAGCTTCCGACAGGGGGCAGTCGGGGAGCTGTTTTTT. The encoded protein is CASSFRQGAVGELFF. The variable domain in full, completed from reference TRBV5-4 and TRBJ2-2, reads ETGVTQSPTHLIKTRGQQVTLRCSSQSGHNTVSWYQQALGQGPQFIFQYYREEENGRGNFPPRFSGLQFPNYSSELNVNALELDDSALYLCASSFRQGAVGELFFGEGSRLTVL.

This clonotype has just a few counts. This chain uses TRBV7-2 with TRBJ1-3, with unresolved D. The CDR3 is 15 amino acids. Trimming pared 1 base from V and 0 bases from J, leaving 7 bases between. Germline-derived CDR1 and CDR2 are SGHTA and FQGNSA. The CDR3 DNA follows: TGTGCCAGCAGCTTAGGACTCCGCTCTGGAAACACCATATATTTT. Protein: CASSLGLRSGNTIYF.

The sample holds a few counts of this clonotype. This chain links TRBV18 with TRBJ1-1, with D perhaps matching TRBD1 (5 bases). This CDR3 is 14 amino acids long. Germline V lookup: CDR1 KGHSH, CDR2 LQKENI. The V gene lost 6 bases and the J gene lost 4 bases, with 15 bases spanning the gap. The DNA for the CDR3 is TGTGCCAGCTCCACCGGGGCCTCGGCCACTGAAGCTTTCTTT. It yields the protein CASSTGASATEAFF.

The gene calls are TRBV9 and TRBJ2-2; D is uncertain. Looked up from germline, CDR1 is SGDLS and CDR2 is YYNGEE. The CDR3 runs to 13 residues. Between the trimmed V and J ends, which lost 6 bases and 6 bases, there was a span of 12 bases. The CDR3 reads CASKQGAAGELFF. CDR3 bases: TGTGCCAGCAAACAAGGAGCCGCCGGGGAGCTGTTTTTT.

The J gene is TRBJ2-3, the V gene TRBV7-2, with D possibly matching TRBD1 (6 bases). Germline loops: CDR1 SGHTA, CDR2 FQGNSA. The V end was cut by 4 bases, the J end by 4 bases, with 15 bases between. The CDR3 extends over 15 amino acids. The CDR3 DNA is TGTGCCAGCAGCTGGGGGCCCCATGGATCAGATACGCAGTATTTT. Amino acids: CASSWGPHGSDTQYF.

CDR3 sequence (DNA): TGTGCCAGCAGCTTGGATCTAGCTTCCTACGAGCAGTACTTC. It encodes CASSLDLASYEQYF. The V call is TRBV5-5, the J call TRBJ2-7, with D possibly TRBD2 on 5 matching bases. V was shortened by 0 bases and J by 1 base, with 8 bases between the two germline ends. Germline CDR1 SGHKS, CDR2 YYEKEE (reference sequence). CDR3 size: 14 residues.

The chain joins TRBV12-3 or TRBV12-4 to TRBJ1-1, with D unresolved. V was cut by 6 bases and J by 11 bases, with 19 bases left in between. The CDR3 sequence is 13 residues long. The CDR3 reads CASRMHLTGDAFF. CDR3 nucleotide sequence: TGTGCCAGCAGGATGCATCTCACTGGGGATGCTTTCTTT.

This clonotype was picked up a small number of times. V gene TRBV6-5 combines with J gene TRBJ1-2; weak D call: TRBD1 (5 bases). Trimming took 2 bases from V and 2 from J, leaving 12 bases between them. CDR1 is MNHEY, CDR2 SVGAGI, per germline. The CDR3 is 15 residues long. The CDR3: CASSYGSGGNYGYTF. The CDR3 bases are TGTGCCAGCAGTTACGGTTCCGGGGGAAACTATGGCTACACCTTC.

This clonotype has only a few counts. V usage is TRBV12-3 or TRBV12-4 and J usage is TRBJ1-2; D is possibly TRBD1 (5 bases). The CDR3 loop spans 15 amino acids. V was cut by 3 bases and J by 2 bases, with 13 bases left in between. CDR3 in DNA: TGTGCCAGCAGTTTCCGGGACCTAATCAACTATGGCTACACCTTC. Protein product: CASSFRDLINYGYTF.

This clonotype was detected a few times. V and J are TRBV7-2 and TRBJ2-1, with 9 bases that match TRBD2. Germline CDR1 reads SGHTA; CDR2 reads FQGNSA. The CDR3 covers 17 residues. With 5 bases clipped from V and 6 bases from J, the junction kept 14 bases outside the gene matches. The CDR3 spells CASSGWVGGRAGNEQFF. As DNA, the CDR3 is TGTGCCAGCAGCGGGTGGGTTGGCGGGAGGGCCGGCAATGAGCAGTTCTTC.

J is TRBJ1-1 and V is TRBV7-9; D not resolved. Trimming shortened V by 5 bases and J by 0 bases, and 13 bases separated the two germline ends. Germline lookup yields CDR1 SEHNR and CDR2 FQNEAQ (reference sequence). The CDR3 length is 15 residues. As DNA, the CDR3 is TGTGCCAGCAGCCCGACACGGATCATGAACACTGAAGCTTTCTTT. Protein sequence: CASSPTRIMNTEAFF.

This chain connects TRBV6-5 to TRBJ1-6; the D is unclear. Germline values: CDR1 MNHEY, CDR2 SVGAGI. The CDR3 has 15 residues. The germline V and J ends were trimmed by 4 bases and 7 bases, with 14 bases remaining between them. The CDR3 DNA reads as TGTGCCAGCAGTTTGGATCTAAGGTCCAATTCACCCCTCCACTTT. This translates into CASSLDLRSNSPLHF.

The rearrangement joins TRBV20-1 to TRBJ1-1, with 7 bases lining up with TRBD1. Germline CDR1 reads DFQATT; CDR2 reads SNEGSKA (reference sequence). Losses at the gene ends were 3 bases for V and 5 bases for J; bases not matched to a gene: 9. This CDR3 is built from 14 residues. DNA of the CDR3: TGCAGTGCTAGCCAGGGGGGCGGGAGGACTGAAGCTTTCTTT. Translating it yields CSASQGGGRTEAFF.

At least ten counts were recorded for this clonotype. J is TRBJ1-3 and V is TRBV28, with D unclear. Trimming cost V 1 base and J 4 bases, with 8 bases left between them. Germline V CDR1 and CDR2: MDHEN, SYDVKM. The CDR3 length is 14 residues. The chain's CDR3 is CASSLSRSGNTIYF. DNA of the CDR3: TGTGCCAGCAGTTTATCCCGGAGCGGAAACACCATATATTTT. Combining the CDR3 with reference TRBV28 and TRBJ1-3 gives the whole variable domain DVKVTQSSRYLVKRTGEKVFLECVQDMDHENMFWYRQDPGLGLRLIYFSYDVKMKEKGDIPEGYSVSREKKERFSLILESASTNQTSMYLCASSLSRSGNTIYFGEGSWLTVV.

The chain links TRBV20-1 to TRBJ1-5; D gene unclear. Trimming cost V 0 bases and J 5 bases, with 11 bases left between them. The CDR3 has 14 residues. Germline CDR1 and CDR2: DFQATT and SNEGSKA (reference sequence). CDR3 sequence: CSARDRVGDQPQHF. DNA of the CDR3: TGCAGTGCTAGAGATCGAGTAGGTGATCAGCCCCAGCATTTT.

This CDR3 is CASSLYSGDQPQHF. The DNA of the CDR3 is TGTGCCAGCAGCCTTTACTCAGGGGATCAGCCCCAGCATTTT. The rearrangement links TRBV28 to TRBJ1-5; a weak D match, TRBD1 (6 bases). The germline V and J ends were trimmed by 6 bases and 5 bases, with 14 bases remaining between them. In germline, CDR1 is MDHEN, CDR2 SYDVKM. The CDR3 is made up of 14 amino acids.

About this clonotype: A read error may be the cause here, since a much bigger clone is one base away. The rearrangement joins TRBV6-6 to TRBJ2-7; D is perhaps TRBD1 or TRBD2 (5 bases each). The CDR3 extends over 14 amino acids. Trimming removed 4 bases at V and 3 bases at J, with 13 bases between. The germline gives CDR1 MNHNY, CDR2 SVGAGI (reference sequence). CDR3 region: CASSWTGTNYEQYF. The CDR3 DNA is TGTGCCAGCAGTTGGACCGGGACCAACTACGAGCAGTACTTC.

This clonotype was seen a few times. The chain uses TRBV7-3 and TRBJ1-1; no definite D call. Germline values: CDR1 SGHTA, CDR2 FQGTGA. This CDR3 is built from 13 residues. Trimming stripped 5 bases from V and 2 bases from J, with 9 bases between. CDR3: CASSATDNTEAFF. The CDR3 DNA reads as TGTGCCAGCAGCGCCACAGATAACACTGAAGCTTTCTTT.

The chain uses TRBV29-1 and TRBJ2-3, with 7 bases fitting TRBD2. Germline assignment: CDR1 SQVTM and CDR2 ANQGSEA. This CDR3 has 13 residues. Trimming took 4 bases from V and 0 from J; bases not matched to a gene: 1. Written as DNA, the CDR3 is TGCAGCGTTGGCGGGAGAAGCACAGATACGCAGTATTTT. This gives the protein CSVGGRSTDTQYF.

This clonotype appeared a few times. The J gene is TRBJ2-3, the V gene TRBV6-4, with 15 bases fitting TRBD2. Germline values: CDR1 MRHNA, CDR2 SNTAGT. Losses at the gene ends were 2 bases for V and 2 bases for J; bases not matched to a gene: 2. The CDR3 contains 17 residues. The CDR3 coding sequence is TGTGCCAGCAGTGACGGGACTAGCGGGGGGACCACAGATACGCAGTATTTT. Translating it yields CASSDGTSGGTTDTQYF.

This clonotype was observed a few times. The chain joins TRBV14 to TRBJ1-2; D remains ambiguous. This CDR3 contains 12 residues. V lost 5 bases to trimming and J lost 5 bases, with 9 bases between them. The germline CDR1 and CDR2 sequences are SGHDN and FVKESK. The CDR3 region is CASSATSYGYTF. CDR3 nucleotide sequence: TGTGCCAGCAGCGCGACCTCGTATGGCTACACCTTC. The full variable domain, rest sourced from reference TRBV14 and TRBJ1-2, is EAGVTQFPSHSVIEKGQTVTLRCDPISGHDNLYWYRRVMGKEIKFLLHFVKESKQDESGMPNNRFLAERTGGTYSTLKVQPAELEDSGVYFCASSATSYGYTFGSGTRLTVV.

The chain joins TRBV5-1 to TRBJ2-1; D unclear. In germline, CDR1 is SGHRS, CDR2 YFSETQ. CDR3 length: 15 residues. V lost 3 bases and J lost 3, with 13 bases in between. The CDR3 spells CASSSWALGYNEQFF. Here the CDR3 DNA reads TGCGCCAGCAGCTCCTGGGCTCTGGGCTACAATGAGCAGTTCTTC.

This clonotype was counted at least ten times. V and J are TRBV2 and TRBJ2-3; D is ambiguous. Germline V gives CDR1 SNHLY, CDR2 FYNNEI. The ends were cut back, 3 bases at V and 7 bases at J, with 8 bases in the middle. This CDR3 contains 12 residues. In DNA, the CDR3 is TGTGCCAGCAGTGAGATCGTGAATACGCAGTATTTT. Its translation: CASSEIVNTQYF.

The J gene is TRBJ2-1, the V gene TRBV20-1; D call uncertain. Deletions cut 6 bases from V and 3 bases from J, with 12 bases between. Germline V gene sequence: CDR1 DFQATT, CDR2 SNEGSKA (reference sequence). This CDR3 spans 13 amino acids. CDR3 DNA: TGCAGTGCAGTCCCCAGTATCTACAATGAGCAGTTCTTC. Protein: CSAVPSIYNEQFF.